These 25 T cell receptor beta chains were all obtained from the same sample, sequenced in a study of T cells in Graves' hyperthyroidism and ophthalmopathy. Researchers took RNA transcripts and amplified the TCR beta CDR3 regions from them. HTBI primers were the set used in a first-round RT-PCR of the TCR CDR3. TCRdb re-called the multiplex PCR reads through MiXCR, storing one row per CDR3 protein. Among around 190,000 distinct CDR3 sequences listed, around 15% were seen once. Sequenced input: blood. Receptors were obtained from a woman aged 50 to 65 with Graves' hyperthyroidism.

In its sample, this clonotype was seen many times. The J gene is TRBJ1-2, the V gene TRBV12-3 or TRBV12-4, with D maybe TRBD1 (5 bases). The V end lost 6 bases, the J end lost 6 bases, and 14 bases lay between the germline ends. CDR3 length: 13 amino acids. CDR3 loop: CASSRRQTDGYTF. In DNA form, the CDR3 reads TGTGCCAGCAGCCGTCGACAGACCGATGGCTACACCTTC.

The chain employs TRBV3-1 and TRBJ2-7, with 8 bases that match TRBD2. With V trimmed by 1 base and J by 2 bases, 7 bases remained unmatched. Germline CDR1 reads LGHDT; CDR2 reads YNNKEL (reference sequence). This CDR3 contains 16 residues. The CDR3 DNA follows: TGTGCCAGCAGCCAAGTTGTAGCGGGGATAACCTACGAGCAGTACTTC. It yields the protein CASSQVVAGITYEQYF.

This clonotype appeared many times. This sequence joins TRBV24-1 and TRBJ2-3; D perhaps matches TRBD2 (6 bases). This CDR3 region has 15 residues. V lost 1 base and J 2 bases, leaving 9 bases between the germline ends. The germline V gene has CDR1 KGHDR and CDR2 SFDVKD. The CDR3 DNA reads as TGTGCCACCAGTGATTTTGGAGGGGCCACAGATACGCAGTATTTT. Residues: CATSDFGGATDTQYF.

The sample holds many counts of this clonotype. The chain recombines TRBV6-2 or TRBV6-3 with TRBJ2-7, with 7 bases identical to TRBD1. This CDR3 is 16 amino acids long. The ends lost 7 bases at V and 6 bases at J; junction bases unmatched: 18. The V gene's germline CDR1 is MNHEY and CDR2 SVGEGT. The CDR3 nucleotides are TGTGCCAGCACCGCGGCCCCCGGAGACAGGGACGCCGAGCAGTACTTC. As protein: CASTAAPGDRDAEQYF.

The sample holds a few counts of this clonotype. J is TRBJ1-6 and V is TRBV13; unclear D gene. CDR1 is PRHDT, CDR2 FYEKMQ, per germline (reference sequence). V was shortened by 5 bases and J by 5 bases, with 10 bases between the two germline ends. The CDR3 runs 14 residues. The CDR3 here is CASSLNTDNSPLHF. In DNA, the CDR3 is TGTGCCAGCAGCCTAAACACGGATAATTCACCCCTCCACTTT.

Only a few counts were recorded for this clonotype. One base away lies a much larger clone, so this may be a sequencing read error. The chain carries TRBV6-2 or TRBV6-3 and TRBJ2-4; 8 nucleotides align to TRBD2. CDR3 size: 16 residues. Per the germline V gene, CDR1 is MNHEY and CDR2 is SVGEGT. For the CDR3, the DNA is TGTGCCAGCAGTTACGCCAGAGGACTAGCCGAAAACATTCAGTACTTC. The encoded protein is CASSYARGLAENIQYF.

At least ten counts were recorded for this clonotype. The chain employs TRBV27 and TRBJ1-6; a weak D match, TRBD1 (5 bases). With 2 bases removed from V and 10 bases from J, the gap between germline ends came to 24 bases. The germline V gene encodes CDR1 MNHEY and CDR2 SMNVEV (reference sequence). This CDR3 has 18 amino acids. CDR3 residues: CASSLDGGARSRKSPLHF. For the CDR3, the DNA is TGTGCCAGCAGTTTAGATGGAGGGGCGCGAAGTCGGAAATCACCCCTCCACTTT.

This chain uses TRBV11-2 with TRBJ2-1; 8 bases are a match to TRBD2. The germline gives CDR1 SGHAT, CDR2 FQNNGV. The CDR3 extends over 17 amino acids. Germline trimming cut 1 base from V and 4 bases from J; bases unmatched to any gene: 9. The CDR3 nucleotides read TGTGCCAGCAGCTTAGTTGGGGCGGGAGGACTGTACAATGAGCAGTTCTTC. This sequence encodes CASSLVGAGGLYNEQFF.

CDR3: CASSERRGTSGMSYEQYF. CDR3 sequence (DNA): TGTGCCAGCAGTGAAAGGAGGGGGACTAGCGGGATGTCCTACGAGCAGTACTTC. V is TRBV2 and J is TRBJ2-7; 13 positions match TRBD2. In germline, CDR1 is SNHLY, CDR2 FYNNEI. The J segment lost 1 base and the V segment lost 2 bases, leaving 8 bases of the junction unmatched. This CDR3 contains 18 residues.

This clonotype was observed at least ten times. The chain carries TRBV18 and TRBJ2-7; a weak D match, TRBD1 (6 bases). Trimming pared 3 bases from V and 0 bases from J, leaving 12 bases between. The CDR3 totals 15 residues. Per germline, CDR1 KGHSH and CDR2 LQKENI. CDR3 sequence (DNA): TGTGCCAGCTCACCGGGGCAGGGGAGCTCCTACGAGCAGTACTTC. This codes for CASSPGQGSSYEQYF.

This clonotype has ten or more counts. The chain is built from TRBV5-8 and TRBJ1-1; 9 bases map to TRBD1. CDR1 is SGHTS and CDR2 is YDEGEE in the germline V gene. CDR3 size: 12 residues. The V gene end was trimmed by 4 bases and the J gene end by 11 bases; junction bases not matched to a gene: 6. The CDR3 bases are TGTGCCAGCAGCAAATGGACAGGGGACGCTTTCTTT. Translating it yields CASSKWTGDAFF.

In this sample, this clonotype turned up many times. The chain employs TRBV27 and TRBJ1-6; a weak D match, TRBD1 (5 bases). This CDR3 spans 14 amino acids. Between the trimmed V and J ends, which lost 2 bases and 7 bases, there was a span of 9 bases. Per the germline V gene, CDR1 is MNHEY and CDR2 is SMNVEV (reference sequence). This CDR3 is CASSLQGLNSPLHF. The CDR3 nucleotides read TGTGCCAGCAGTTTACAGGGATTGAATTCACCCCTCCACTTT.

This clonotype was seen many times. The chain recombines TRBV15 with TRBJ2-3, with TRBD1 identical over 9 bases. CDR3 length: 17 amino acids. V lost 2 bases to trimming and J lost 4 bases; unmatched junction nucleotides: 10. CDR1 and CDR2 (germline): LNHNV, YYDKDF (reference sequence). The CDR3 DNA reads TGTGCCACCAGCAGACGCATTACAGGGGGCGCCTCAGATACGCAGTATTTT. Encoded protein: CATSRRITGGASDTQYF.

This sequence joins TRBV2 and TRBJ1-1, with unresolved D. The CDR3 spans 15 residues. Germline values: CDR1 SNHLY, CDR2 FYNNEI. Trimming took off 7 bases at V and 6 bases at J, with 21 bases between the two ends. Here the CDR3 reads CASTTQWGVGAEAFF. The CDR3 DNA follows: TGTGCCAGCACCACTCAGTGGGGTGTTGGCGCTGAAGCTTTCTTT.

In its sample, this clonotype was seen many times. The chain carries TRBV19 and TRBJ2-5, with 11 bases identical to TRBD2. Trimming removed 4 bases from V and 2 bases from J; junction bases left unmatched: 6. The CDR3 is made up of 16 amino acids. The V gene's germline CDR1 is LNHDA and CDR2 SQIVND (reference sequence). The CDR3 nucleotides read TGTGCCAGTAGTACCTTAGCGGGGGGGCAACAAGAGACCCAGTACTTC. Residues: CASSTLAGGQQETQYF.

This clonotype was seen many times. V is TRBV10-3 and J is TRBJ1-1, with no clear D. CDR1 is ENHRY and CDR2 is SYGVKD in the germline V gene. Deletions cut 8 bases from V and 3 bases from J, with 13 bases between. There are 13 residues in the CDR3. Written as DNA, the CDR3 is TGTGCCATCGGCGGAGGTTATTACACTGAAGCTTTCTTT. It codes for CAIGGGYYTEAFF.

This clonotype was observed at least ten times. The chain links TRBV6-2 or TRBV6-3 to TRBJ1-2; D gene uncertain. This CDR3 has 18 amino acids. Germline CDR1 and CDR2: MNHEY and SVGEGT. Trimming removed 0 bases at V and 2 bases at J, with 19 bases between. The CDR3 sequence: CASSYSHLNRVFNYGYTF. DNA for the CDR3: TGTGCCAGCAGTTACTCCCACTTAAACCGGGTCTTCAACTATGGCTACACCTTC.

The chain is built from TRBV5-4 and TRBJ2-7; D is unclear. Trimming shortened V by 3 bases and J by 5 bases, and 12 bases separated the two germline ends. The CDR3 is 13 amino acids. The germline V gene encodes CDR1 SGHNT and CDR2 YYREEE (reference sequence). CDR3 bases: TGTGCCAGCAGCTCACTTAGACCTAACGAGCAGTACTTC. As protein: CASSSLRPNEQYF.

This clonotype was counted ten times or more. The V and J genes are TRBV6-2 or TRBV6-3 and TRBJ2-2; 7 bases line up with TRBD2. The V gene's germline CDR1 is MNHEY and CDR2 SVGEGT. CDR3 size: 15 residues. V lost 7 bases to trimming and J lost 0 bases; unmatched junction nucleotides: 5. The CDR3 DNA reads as TGTGCCAGCACCAACAGCGGGGCGAACACCGGGGAGCTGTTTTTT. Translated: CASTNSGANTGELFF.

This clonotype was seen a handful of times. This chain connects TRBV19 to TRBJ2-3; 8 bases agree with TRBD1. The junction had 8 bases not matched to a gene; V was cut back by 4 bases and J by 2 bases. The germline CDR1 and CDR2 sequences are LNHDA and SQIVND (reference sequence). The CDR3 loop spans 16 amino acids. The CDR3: CASSTSTTGATDTQYF. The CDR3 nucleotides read TGTGCCAGTAGTACGTCCACGACAGGGGCCACAGATACGCAGTATTTT. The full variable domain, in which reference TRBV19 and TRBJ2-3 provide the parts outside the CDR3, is DGGITQSPKYLFRKEGQNVTLSCEQNLNHDAMYWYRQDPGQGLRLIYYSQIVNDFQKGDIAEGYSVSREKKESFPLTVTSAQKNPTAFYLCASSTSTTGATDTQYFGPGTRLTVL.

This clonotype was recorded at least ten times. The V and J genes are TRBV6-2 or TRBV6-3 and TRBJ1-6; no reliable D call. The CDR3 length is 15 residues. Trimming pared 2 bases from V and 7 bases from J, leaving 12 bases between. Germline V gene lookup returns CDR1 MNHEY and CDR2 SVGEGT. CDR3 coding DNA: TGTGCCAGCAGTTACAAGCGGGGTAACAATTCACCCCTCCACTTT. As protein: CASSYKRGNNSPLHF.

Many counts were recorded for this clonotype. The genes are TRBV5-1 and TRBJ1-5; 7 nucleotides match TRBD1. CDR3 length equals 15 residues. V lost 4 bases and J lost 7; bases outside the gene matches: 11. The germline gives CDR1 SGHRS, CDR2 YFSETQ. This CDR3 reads CASSPGQSLGQPQHF. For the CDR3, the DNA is TGCGCCAGCAGCCCGGGACAGTCTTTAGGGCAGCCCCAGCATTTT.

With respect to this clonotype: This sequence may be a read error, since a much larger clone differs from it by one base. CDR3 region: CASGLDRRTDTQYF. DNA for the CDR3: TGCGCCAGCGGCTTAGACAGACGCACAGATACGCAGTATTTT. The genes are TRBV5-1 and TRBJ2-3; TRBD1 might be the D (5 bases). The germline V gene has CDR1 SGHRS and CDR2 YFSETQ. This CDR3 has 14 amino acids.

The CDR3 reads CASSWETGTENNEQFF. Written as DNA, the CDR3 is TGTGCCAGCAGCTGGGAAACCGGGACAGAGAACAATGAGCAGTTCTTC. V usage is TRBV7-9 and J usage is TRBJ2-1; TRBD1 agrees at 7 bases. With 4 bases clipped from V and 5 bases from J, the junction kept 11 bases outside the gene matches. Germline V gene data show CDR1 as SEHNR and CDR2 as FQNEAQ (reference sequence). The length of the CDR3 is 16 residues.

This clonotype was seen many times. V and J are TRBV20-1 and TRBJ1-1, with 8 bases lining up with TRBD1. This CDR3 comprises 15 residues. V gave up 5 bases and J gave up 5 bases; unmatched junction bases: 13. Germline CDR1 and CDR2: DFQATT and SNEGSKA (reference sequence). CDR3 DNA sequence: TGCAGTGCTCAAAGAGGAGGCAGGGGGCGTACTGAAGCTTTCTTT. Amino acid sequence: CSAQRGGRGRTEAFF.